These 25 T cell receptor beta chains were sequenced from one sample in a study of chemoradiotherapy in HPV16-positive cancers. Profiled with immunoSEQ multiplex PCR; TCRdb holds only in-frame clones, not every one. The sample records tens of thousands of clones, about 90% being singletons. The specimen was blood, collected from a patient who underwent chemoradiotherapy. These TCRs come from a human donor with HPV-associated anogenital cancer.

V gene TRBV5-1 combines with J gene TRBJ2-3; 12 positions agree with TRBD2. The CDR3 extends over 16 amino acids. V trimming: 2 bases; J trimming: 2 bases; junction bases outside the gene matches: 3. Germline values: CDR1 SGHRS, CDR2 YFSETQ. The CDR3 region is CASSLRLAGATDTQYF. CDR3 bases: TGCGCCAGCAGCTTAAGACTAGCGGGGGCCACAGATACGCAGTATTTT.

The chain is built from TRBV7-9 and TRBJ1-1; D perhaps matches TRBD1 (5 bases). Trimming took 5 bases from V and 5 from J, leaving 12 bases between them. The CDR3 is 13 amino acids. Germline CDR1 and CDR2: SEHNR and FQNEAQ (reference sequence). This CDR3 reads CASSETEGTEAFF. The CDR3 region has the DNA TGTGCCAGCAGCGAAACAGAGGGGACTGAAGCTTTCTTT.

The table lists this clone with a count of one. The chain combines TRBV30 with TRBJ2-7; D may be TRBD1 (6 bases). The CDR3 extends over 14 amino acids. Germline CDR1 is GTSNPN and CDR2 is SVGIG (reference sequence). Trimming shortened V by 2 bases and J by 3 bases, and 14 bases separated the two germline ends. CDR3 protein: CAWSSHQGLYEQYF. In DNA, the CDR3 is TGTGCCTGGAGTAGCCACCAGGGGCTCTACGAGCAGTACTTC.

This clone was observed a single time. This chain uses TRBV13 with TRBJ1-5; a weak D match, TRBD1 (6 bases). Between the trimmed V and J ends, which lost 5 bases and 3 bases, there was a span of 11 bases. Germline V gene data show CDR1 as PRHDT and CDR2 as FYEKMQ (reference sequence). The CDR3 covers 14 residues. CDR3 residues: CASSVGHLNQPQHF. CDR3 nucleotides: TGTGCCAGCAGCGTGGGACACCTCAATCAGCCCCAGCATTTT. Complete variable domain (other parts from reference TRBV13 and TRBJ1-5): AAGVIQSPRHLIKEKRETATLKCYPIPRHDTVYWYQQGPGQDPQFLISFYEKMQSDKGSIPDRFSAQQFSDYHSELNMSSLELGDSALYFCASSVGHLNQPQHFGDGTRLSIL.

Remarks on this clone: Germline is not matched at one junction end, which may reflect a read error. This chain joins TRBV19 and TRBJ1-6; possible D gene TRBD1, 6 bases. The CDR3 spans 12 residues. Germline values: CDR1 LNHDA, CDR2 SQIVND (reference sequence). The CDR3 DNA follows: TGTGCCAGTAGTATAGGGGGACAAGTCGGAAACTTT. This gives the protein CASSIGGQVGNF.

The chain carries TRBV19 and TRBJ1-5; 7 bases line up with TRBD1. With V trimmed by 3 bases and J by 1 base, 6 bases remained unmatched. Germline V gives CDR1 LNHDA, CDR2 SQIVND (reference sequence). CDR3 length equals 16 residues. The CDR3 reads CASSMVGRGSNQPQHF. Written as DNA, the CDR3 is TGTGCCAGTAGTATGGTTGGCAGGGGGAGCAATCAGCCCCAGCATTTT.

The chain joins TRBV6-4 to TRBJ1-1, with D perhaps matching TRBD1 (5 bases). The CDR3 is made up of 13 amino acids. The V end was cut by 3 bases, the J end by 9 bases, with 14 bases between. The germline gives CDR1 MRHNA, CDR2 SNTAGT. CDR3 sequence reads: CASSETRSGKAFF. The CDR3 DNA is TGTGCCAGCAGTGAAACAAGGTCAGGGAAAGCTTTCTTT.

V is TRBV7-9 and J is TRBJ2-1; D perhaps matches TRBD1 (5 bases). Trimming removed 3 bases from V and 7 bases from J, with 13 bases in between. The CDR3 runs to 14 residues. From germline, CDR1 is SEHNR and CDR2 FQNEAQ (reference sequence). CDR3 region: CASSFERQGNEQFF. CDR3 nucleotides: TGTGCCAGCAGCTTTGAACGGCAGGGTAATGAGCAGTTCTTC.

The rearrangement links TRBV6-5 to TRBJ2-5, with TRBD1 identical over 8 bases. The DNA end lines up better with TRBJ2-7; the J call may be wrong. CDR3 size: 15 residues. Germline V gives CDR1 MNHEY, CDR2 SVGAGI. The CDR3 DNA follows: TGTGCCAGCAGTTACATCAGGGGGCGGAGTGTCGAGCAGTACTTC. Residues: CASSYIRGRSVEQYF.

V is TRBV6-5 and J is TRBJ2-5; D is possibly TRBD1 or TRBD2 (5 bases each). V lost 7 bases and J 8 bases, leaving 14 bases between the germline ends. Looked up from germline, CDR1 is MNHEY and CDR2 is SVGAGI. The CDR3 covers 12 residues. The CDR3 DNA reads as TGTGCCAGCAACACCCCGAGGGGAACCCAGTACTTC. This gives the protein CASNTPRGTQYF.

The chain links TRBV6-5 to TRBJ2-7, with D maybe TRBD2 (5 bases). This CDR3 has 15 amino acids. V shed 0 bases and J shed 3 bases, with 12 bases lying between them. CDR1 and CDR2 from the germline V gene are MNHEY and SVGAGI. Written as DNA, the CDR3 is TGTGCCAGCAGTTACTCGGGGAGTAATCGCTACGAGCAGTACTTC. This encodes CASSYSGSNRYEQYF.

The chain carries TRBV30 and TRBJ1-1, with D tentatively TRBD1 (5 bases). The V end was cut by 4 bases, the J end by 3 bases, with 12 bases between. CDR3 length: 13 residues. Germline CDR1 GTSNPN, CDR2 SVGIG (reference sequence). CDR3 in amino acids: CAWKGRGDTEAFF. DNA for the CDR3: TGTGCCTGGAAGGGAAGAGGGGACACTGAAGCTTTCTTT.

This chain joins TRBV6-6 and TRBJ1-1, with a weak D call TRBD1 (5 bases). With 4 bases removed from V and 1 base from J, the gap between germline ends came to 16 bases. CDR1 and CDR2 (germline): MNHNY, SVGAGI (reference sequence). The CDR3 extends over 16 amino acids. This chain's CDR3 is CASSLGPGQKNTEAFF. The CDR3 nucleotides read TGTGCCAGCAGTTTAGGCCCAGGGCAGAAGAACACTGAAGCTTTCTTT.

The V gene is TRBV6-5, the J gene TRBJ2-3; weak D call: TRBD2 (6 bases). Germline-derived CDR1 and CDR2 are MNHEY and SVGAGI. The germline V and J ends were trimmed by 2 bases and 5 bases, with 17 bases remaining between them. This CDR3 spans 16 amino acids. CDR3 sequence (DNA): TGTGCCAGCAGTTACCTATCCGGGACTTCGCTAGATACGCAGTATTTT. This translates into CASSYLSGTSLDTQYF.

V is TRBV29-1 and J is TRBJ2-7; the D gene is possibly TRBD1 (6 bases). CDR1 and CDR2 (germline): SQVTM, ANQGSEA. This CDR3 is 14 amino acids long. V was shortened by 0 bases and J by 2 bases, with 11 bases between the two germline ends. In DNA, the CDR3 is TGCAGCGTTGAAGATTGGACAGACCCCTACGAGCAGTACTTC. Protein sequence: CSVEDWTDPYEQYF.

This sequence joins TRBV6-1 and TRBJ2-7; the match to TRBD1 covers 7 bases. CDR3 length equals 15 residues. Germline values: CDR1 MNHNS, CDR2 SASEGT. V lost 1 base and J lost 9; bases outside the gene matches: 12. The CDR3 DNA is TGTGCCAGCAGTGAAGACGGACAGGCTCGCTGTGTGCAGTACTTC. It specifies CASSEDGQARCVQYF.

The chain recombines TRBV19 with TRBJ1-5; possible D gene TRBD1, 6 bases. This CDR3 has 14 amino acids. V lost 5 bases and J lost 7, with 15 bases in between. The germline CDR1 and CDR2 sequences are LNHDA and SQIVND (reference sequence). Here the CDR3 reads CASSRGEQGQPQHF. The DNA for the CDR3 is TGTGCCAGTAGTCGTGGGGAGCAGGGGCAGCCCCAGCATTTT.

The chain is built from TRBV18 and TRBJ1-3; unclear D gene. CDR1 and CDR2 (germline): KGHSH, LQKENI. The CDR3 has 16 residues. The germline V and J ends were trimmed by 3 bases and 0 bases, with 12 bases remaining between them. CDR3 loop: CASSPSGIDSGNTIYF. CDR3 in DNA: TGTGCCAGCTCACCGAGCGGTATCGACTCTGGAAACACCATATATTTT.

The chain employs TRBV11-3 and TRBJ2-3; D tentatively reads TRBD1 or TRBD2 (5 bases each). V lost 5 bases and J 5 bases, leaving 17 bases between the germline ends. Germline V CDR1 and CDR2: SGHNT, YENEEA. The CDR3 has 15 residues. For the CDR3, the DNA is TGTGCCAGCAGCCTAGGGACCCTAGAGAAAGATACGCAGTATTTT. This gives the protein CASSLGTLEKDTQYF.

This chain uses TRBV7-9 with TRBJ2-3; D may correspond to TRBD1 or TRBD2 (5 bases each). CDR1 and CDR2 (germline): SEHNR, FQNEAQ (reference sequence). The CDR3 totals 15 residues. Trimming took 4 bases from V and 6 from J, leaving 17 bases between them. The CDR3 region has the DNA TGTGCCAGCAGCTCAAGAGGGGCGCCGCAGGATACGCAGTATTTT. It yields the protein CASSSRGAPQDTQYF.

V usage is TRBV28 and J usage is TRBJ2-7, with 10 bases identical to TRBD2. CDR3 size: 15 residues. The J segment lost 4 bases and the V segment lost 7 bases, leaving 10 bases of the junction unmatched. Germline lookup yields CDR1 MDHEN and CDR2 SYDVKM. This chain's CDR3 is CASTGAGGDTYEQYF. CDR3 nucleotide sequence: TGTGCCAGCACTGGAGCGGGAGGGGATACTTACGAGCAGTACTTC.

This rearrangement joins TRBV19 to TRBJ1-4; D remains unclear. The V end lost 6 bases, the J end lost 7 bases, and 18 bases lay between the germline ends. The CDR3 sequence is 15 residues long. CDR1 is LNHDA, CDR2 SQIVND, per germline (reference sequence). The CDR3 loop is CASSLSPRTGEKLFF. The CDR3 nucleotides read TGTGCCAGTAGCCTTTCGCCGAGAACGGGTGAAAAACTGTTTTTT.

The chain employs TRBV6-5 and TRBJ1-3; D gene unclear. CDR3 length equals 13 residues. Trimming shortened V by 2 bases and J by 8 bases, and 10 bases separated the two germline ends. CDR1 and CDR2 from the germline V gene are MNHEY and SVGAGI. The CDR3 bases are TGTGCCAGCAGTTACCGCCCGTTAGACACCATATATTTT. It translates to CASSYRPLDTIYF.

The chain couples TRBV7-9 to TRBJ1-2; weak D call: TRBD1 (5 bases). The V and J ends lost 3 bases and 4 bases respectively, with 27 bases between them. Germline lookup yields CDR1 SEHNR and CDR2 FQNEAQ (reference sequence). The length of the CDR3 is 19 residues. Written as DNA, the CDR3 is TGTGCCAGCAGCTTTCCAATTGCTGAGAAAGGGACCTCGGCCTATGGCTACACCTTC. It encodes CASSFPIAEKGTSAYGYTF. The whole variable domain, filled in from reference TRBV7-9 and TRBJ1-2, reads DTGVSQNPRHKITKRGQNVTFRCDPISEHNRLYWYRQTLGQGPEFLTYFQNEAQLEKSRLLSDRFSAERPKGSFSTLEIQRTEQGDSAMYLCASSFPIAEKGTSAYGYTFGSGTRLTVV.

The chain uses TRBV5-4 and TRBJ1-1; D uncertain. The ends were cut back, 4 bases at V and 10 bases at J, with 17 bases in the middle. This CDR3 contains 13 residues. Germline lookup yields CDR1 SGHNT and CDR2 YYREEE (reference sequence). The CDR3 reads CASSERSTERAFF. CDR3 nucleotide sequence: TGTGCCAGCAGCGAAAGGTCCACGGAGCGAGCTTTCTTT.